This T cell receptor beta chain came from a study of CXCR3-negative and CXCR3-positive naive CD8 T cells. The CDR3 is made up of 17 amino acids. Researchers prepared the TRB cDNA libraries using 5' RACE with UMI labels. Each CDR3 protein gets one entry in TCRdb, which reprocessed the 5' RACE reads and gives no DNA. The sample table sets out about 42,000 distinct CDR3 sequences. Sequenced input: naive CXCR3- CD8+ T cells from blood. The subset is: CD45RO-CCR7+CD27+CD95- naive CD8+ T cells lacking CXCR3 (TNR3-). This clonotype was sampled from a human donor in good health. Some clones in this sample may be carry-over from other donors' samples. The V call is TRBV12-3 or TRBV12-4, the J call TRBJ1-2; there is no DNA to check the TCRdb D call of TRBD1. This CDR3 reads CASLGHFSAVGENGYTF.